This T cell receptor beta chain was captured in a study of shared clonotypes between healthy human individuals. The overall study: Donors had three CD4 naive, three CD4 memory, two CD8 naive and one CD8 memory plate apiece. Findings and limits, study-wide: It was expected that sequencing depth would affect clonotype sharing among donors. Shared across a handful of donors were roughly 5.3% of the naive CD4 clonotypes. Clonotypes shared by all four sorted-subset donors had higher generation probabilities than non-shared clonotypes.

V gave up 3 bases and J gave up 3 bases; unmatched junction bases: 6. This CDR3 has 17 amino acids. Germline CDR1 MNHEY, CDR2 SMNVEV (reference sequence). Assay used: immunoSEQ multiplex PCR; TCRdb lists only in-frame clones, some missing. The sample shows some 2,500,000 clones, around 93% of them seen only once. As for this clone: Its antigen is unidentified.

This chain connects TRBV27 to TRBJ2-2; 11 positions agree with TRBD1. The clonotype originates from a man aged 18 to 29 in good health. Some clones in this sample may be carry-over from other donors' samples. Sequenced: naive CD4+ T cells from PBMCs. Subset of the sample: CD45RA+ positively selected. The CDR3 is CASSFSGTGGYTGELFF. The CDR3 bases are TGTGCCAGCAGTTTCTCCGGGACAGGGGGGTACACCGGGGAGCTGTTTTTT.